The clone carrying this T cell receptor beta chain was recorded at least ten times. What it recognizes is unknown. The germline gives CDR1 SQVTM, CDR2 ANQGSEA. Trimming cost V 5 bases and J 4 bases, with 9 bases left between them. This CDR3 is built from 12 residues. The entry originates in a study of T-cell reconstitution after alpha-beta-depleted transplantation in children. Notes on the study in general: Expanded graft clones numbering several hundred reportedly gave rise to alpha-beta T cells about two months after transplant.

TCRbeta library preparation incorporated unique molecular identifiers. Via MiXCR, TCRdb re-called the PCR reads, giving one row per CDR3 protein. The table has approximately 230,000 distinct CDR3 sequences, 20% to 30% seen once. The genes are TRBV29-1 and TRBJ2-1, with D unresolved. This clonotype was sampled from a female patient aged 2 to 10 who had a stem cell transplant for congenital amegakaryocytic thrombocytopenia, so the T cells may come from the graft donor. The input for sequencing was PBMCs, mostly from graft donor cells, taken 360 days after TCRalphabeta/CD19-depleted stem cell transplant. The CDR3 loop reads CSVLIEYNEQFF. The CDR3 DNA reads as TGCAGCGTTCTCATCGAGTACAATGAGCAGTTCTTC.